Presented here are 7 T cell receptor beta chains from one specimen sequenced in a study of OX40 agonist ivuxolimab in advanced cancers. TCRdb's copy holds only in-frame clones and misses some; the assay was immunoSEQ multiplex PCR. The sample contains about 78,000 clones, around 91% of which appear only once. The input for sequencing was CD4+ or CD8+ T cells sorted from blood, taken in a trial of the OX40 agonist ivuxolimab. The receptors come from an adult with an advanced solid tumor such as melanoma, head and neck, liver or kidney cancer.

This clone has just one count. The chain joins TRBV28 to TRBJ2-7; no definite D call. Germline loops: CDR1 MDHEN, CDR2 SYDVKM. There are 14 residues in the CDR3. V gave up 2 bases and J gave up 6 bases, with 14 bases separating them. In nucleotides, the CDR3 is TGTGCCAGCAGTTTACCAGCCCTGGTGTCCGAGCAGTACTTC. Protein sequence: CASSLPALVSEQYF.

This sequence joins TRBV15 and TRBJ2-7; D may be TRBD2 (6 bases). This CDR3 region has 16 residues. Trimming stripped 2 bases from V and 6 bases from J, with 20 bases between. CDR1 is LNHNV, CDR2 YYDKDF, per germline (reference sequence). The CDR3 loop is CATSRWGRTAESEQYF. Here the CDR3 DNA reads TGTGCCACCAGCAGATGGGGGAGGACGGCGGAGAGCGAGCAGTACTTC. Together with reference TRBV15 and TRBJ2-7, the CDR3 gives the full variable domain: DAMVIQNPRYQVTQFGKPVTLSCSQTLNHNVMYWYQQKSSQAPKLLFHYYDKDFNNEADTPDNFQSRRPNTSFCFLDIRSPGLGDTAMYLCATSRWGRTAESEQYFGPGTRLTVT.

The chain carries TRBV5-1 and TRBJ2-2; D is ambiguous. This CDR3 has 16 amino acids. The germline V gene encodes CDR1 SGHRS and CDR2 YFSETQ. Trimming removed 4 bases at V and 2 bases at J, with 15 bases between. The CDR3 region is CASSILSGSNTGELFF. CDR3 in DNA: TGCGCCAGCAGCATTCTATCCGGGTCTAACACCGGGGAGCTGTTTTTT.

The chain employs TRBV5-5 and TRBJ1-1; TRBD1 is a possible D gene (6 bases). Germline loops: CDR1 SGHKS, CDR2 YYEKEE (reference sequence). This CDR3 spans 14 amino acids. V lost 5 bases, J lost 1 base, and 12 bases lay in between. CDR3 residues: CASSWDTPNTEAFF. The CDR3 nucleotides are TGTGCCAGCAGTTGGGACACCCCGAACACTGAAGCTTTCTTT. Based on the CDR3 plus reference TRBV5-5 and TRBJ1-1, the full variable domain is DAGVTQSPTHLIKTRGQQVTLRCSPISGHKSVSWYQQVLGQGPQFIFQYYEKEERGRGNFPDRFSARQFPNYSSELNVNALLLGDSALYLCASSWDTPNTEAFFGQGTRLTVV.

In its sample, this clone was seen a few times. This sequence joins TRBV11-2 and TRBJ2-7, with 11 bases identical to TRBD2. Trimming cost V 6 bases and J 7 bases; bases outside gene matches: 8. The CDR3 runs 14 residues. Germline CDR1 is SGHAT and CDR2 is FQNNGV. CDR3 nucleotides: TGTGCCAGCAGTTTACTAGCGGGGGTGAAGGAGCAGTACTTC. It translates to CASSLLAGVKEQYF.

As to this clone: Other DNA sequences within the sample encode an identical CDR3. The rearrangement joins TRBV5-1 to TRBJ1-4; tentative D call: TRBD1 (5 bases). The germline V gene encodes CDR1 SGHRS and CDR2 YFSETQ. The CDR3 is 15 residues long. V was clipped by 4 bases and J by 0 bases, with 10 bases between them. The CDR3 DNA reads as TGCGCCAGCAGCCTGGGGGGGTCAACTAATGAAAAACTGTTTTTT. Translating it yields CASSLGGSTNEKLFF.

The rearrangement uses TRBV4-2 and TRBJ1-5; TRBD1 aligns across 7 bases. The CDR3 runs to 14 residues. Trimming cost V 1 base and J 8 bases; bases outside gene matches: 5. The V gene's germline CDR1 is LGHNA and CDR2 YNFKEQ. In DNA form, the CDR3 reads TGTGCCAGCAGCCAAGGACAGGGTAATGAGCCCCAGCATTTT. Its translation: CASSQGQGNEPQHF.